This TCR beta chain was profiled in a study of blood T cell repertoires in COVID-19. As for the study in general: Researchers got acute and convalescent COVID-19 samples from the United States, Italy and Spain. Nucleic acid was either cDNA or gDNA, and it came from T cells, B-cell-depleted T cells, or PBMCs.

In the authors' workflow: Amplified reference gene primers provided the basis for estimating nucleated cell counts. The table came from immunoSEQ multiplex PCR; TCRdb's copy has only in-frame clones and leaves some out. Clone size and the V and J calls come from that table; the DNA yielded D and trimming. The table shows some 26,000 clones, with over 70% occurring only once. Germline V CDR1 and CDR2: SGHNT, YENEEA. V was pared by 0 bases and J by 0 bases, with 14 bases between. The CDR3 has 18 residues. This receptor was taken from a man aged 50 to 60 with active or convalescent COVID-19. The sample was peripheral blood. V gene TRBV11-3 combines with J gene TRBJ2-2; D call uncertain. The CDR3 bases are TGTGCCAGCAGCTTAGATCAATGGTGGGCCTCGAACACCGGGGAGCTGTTTTTT. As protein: CASSLDQWWASNTGELFF.